The 2 T cell receptor beta chains below all came from one sample that was sequenced in a study of patients and donors after allogeneic stem cell transplantation. TCRdb analysed the RT-PCR reads with MiXCR anew, one entry per CDR3 protein. The repertoire holds about 960,000 distinct CDR3 sequences, about a sixth seen once, with roughly 6% in the top ten. The sequencing sample was made of blood, either unsorted or a sorted T cell fraction (not recorded which). The origin of the receptors is a human donor who was either an allogeneic HSCT recipient or a stem cell or donor lymphocyte infusion donor (not recorded which). It is not recorded whose cells these are; they may come from a transplant donor.

The V and J genes are TRBV11-2 and TRBJ2-1; TRBD2 agrees at 10 bases. The CDR3 runs to 18 residues. J lost 0 bases, V lost 8 bases, and 13 bases had no gene match. Germline lookup yields CDR1 SGHAT and CDR2 FQNNGV. The CDR3: CASGRLAGPSSSYNEQFF. The CDR3 DNA follows: TGTGCCAGCGGTCGACTAGCGGGTCCTTCTAGCTCCTACAATGAGCAGTTCTTC.

This chain links TRBV29-1 with TRBJ1-4; unclear D gene. CDR3 length equals 15 residues. V was pared by 0 bases and J by 8 bases, with 16 bases between. CDR1 and CDR2 (germline): SQVTM, ANQGSEA. CDR3 nucleotide sequence: TGCAGCGTTGAAGATTGGCCGGACTCGGGGGAAAAACTGTTTTTT. This codes for CSVEDWPDSGEKLFF.